Below are 28 T cell receptor beta chains sequenced from a single sample in a study of CD8 T cells in ankylosing spondylitis. TCRdb redid the calling of the 5' RACE reads with MiXCR, one entry per CDR3 protein. The data hold around 320,000 distinct CDR3 sequences, with less than 25% observed a single time. Sequenced material: blood, either unsorted or a sorted T cell fraction (not recorded which). Every receptor here comes from a female donor with ankylosing spondylitis or in good health (not recorded which).

V is TRBV12-3 or TRBV12-4 and J is TRBJ2-3, with 11 bases fitting TRBD2. With V trimmed by 3 bases and J by 5 bases, 1 base remained unmatched. This CDR3 comprises 14 residues. The CDR3 reads CASSLGLAVDTQYF. DNA for the CDR3: TGTGCCAGCAGTTTGGGACTAGCGGTAGATACGCAGTATTTT.

This rearrangement joins TRBV9 to TRBJ1-1; D unclear. Germline CDR1 is SGDLS and CDR2 is YYNGEE. V shed 1 base and J shed 8 bases, with 12 bases lying between them. The CDR3 covers 13 residues. DNA of the CDR3: TGTGCCAGCAGCGTATTAGCGGACGGAGAAGCTTTCTTT. Its translation is CASSVLADGEAFF.

In regard to this clonotype: Because the CDR3's place on the DNA is in doubt, the DNA is left out and the CDR3 is given as listed by TCRdb. The gene calls are TRBV5-1 and TRBJ2-7; TRBD1 is the table's D call, not checked against the DNA. The CDR3 is 13 residues long, ends included. The germline V gene encodes CDR1 SGHRS and CDR2 YFSETQ. The CDR3 here is CASSFGTGAAEYF.

This clonotype has more than one count but fewer than ten. This sequence joins TRBV12-5 and TRBJ2-5; 10 bases align to TRBD2. CDR1 and CDR2 (germline): LGHNT, FRNRAP. J lost 3 bases, V lost 6 bases, and 4 bases had no gene match. The CDR3 spans 14 residues. CDR3 loop: CASGSGTSEETQYF. CDR3 nucleotides: TGTGCTAGTGGGTCCGGGACTAGCGAAGAGACCCAGTACTTC.

The table lists this clonotype with a few counts. The chain uses TRBV12-3 or TRBV12-4 and TRBJ1-2, with unresolved D. The V gene lost 6 bases and the J gene lost 3 bases, with 11 bases spanning the gap. This CDR3 is 13 amino acids long. DNA for the CDR3: TGTGCCAGCAGAGCTTCTCTCTACTATGGCTACACCTTC. This encodes CASRASLYYGYTF.

The chain links TRBV20-1 to TRBJ2-5, with TRBD2 identical over 7 bases. V dropped 3 bases and J dropped 4; count of bases not matched to a gene: 8. The CDR3 contains 14 residues. Germline CDR1 is DFQATT and CDR2 is SNEGSKA (reference sequence). CDR3 sequence: CSASRREVGETQYF. The CDR3 nucleotides read TGCAGTGCTAGCCGCCGGGAGGTAGGAGAGACCCAGTACTTC.

The sample holds many counts of this clonotype. The chain is built from TRBV27 and TRBJ1-2; tentative D call: TRBD1 (5 bases). Germline-derived CDR1 and CDR2 are MNHEY and SMNVEV (reference sequence). V was pared by 4 bases and J by 4 bases, with 22 bases between. The CDR3 is 17 residues long. CDR3 DNA: TGTGCCAGCAGTTCGTACCGAGACAGCCTCAAATCCTATGGCTACACCTTC. Its protein is CASSSYRDSLKSYGYTF.

J is TRBJ1-1 and V is TRBV7-8; the match to TRBD1 covers 7 bases. This CDR3 is 14 amino acids long. V lost 2 bases and J lost 7; bases outside the gene matches: 7. Germline assignment: CDR1 SGHVS and CDR2 FQNEAQ. DNA of the CDR3: TGTGCCAGCAGCTTACAGGGACAGAAACTTGAAGCTTTCTTT. Translation: CASSLQGQKLEAFF.

This clonotype came up a few times. V and J are TRBV28 and TRBJ1-1; the D is unclear. CDR1 is MDHEN and CDR2 is SYDVKM in the germline V gene. The CDR3 contains 13 residues. The ends were cut back, 2 bases at V and 8 bases at J, with 12 bases in the middle. CDR3 residues: CASSLIVPPEAFF. CDR3 DNA: TGTGCCAGCAGTTTAATAGTCCCTCCGGAAGCTTTCTTT.

Only a few counts were recorded for this clonotype. The J gene is TRBJ2-7, the V gene TRBV7-2, with D possibly TRBD2 on 6 matching bases. The CDR3 extends over 15 amino acids. The V end was cut by 2 bases, the J end by 5 bases, with 16 bases between. Per the germline V gene, CDR1 is SGHTA and CDR2 is FQGNSA. DNA for the CDR3: TGTGCCAGCAGCTTAAGGCGGGGATCTACGGACGAGCAGTACTTC. It specifies CASSLRRGSTDEQYF.

This clonotype came up many times. The chain couples TRBV20-1 to TRBJ2-1, with a weak D call TRBD2 (5 bases). This CDR3 comprises 15 residues. Germline V gene lookup returns CDR1 DFQATT and CDR2 SNEGSKA (reference sequence). V was clipped by 5 bases and J by 0 bases, with 14 bases between them. CDR3 sequence reads: CSAFSVDYSYNEQFF. In DNA, the CDR3 is TGCAGTGCTTTTAGCGTCGATTACTCCTACAATGAGCAGTTCTTC.

This clonotype appeared a few times. V usage is TRBV19 and J usage is TRBJ2-5; D gene ambiguous. Germline values: CDR1 LNHDA, CDR2 SQIVND (reference sequence). The V gene lost 3 bases and the J gene lost 2 bases, with 7 bases spanning the gap. The CDR3 contains 13 residues. CDR3 loop: CASSIPGQETQYF. CDR3 coding DNA: TGTGCCAGTAGTATCCCCGGGCAAGAGACCCAGTACTTC.

This clonotype occurred a few times. The chain employs TRBV6-2 or TRBV6-3 and TRBJ1-1, with a weak D call TRBD1 (5 bases). CDR1 MNHEY and CDR2 SVGEGT come from the germline V gene. Trimming pared 0 bases from V and 5 bases from J, leaving 10 bases between. This CDR3 is built from 14 residues. The CDR3 nucleotides read TGTGCCAGCAGTTACTCCCCGGGGGGGACTGAAGCTTTCTTT. It specifies CASSYSPGGTEAFF.

The chain is built from TRBV7-2 and TRBJ2-7, with 11 bases fitting TRBD2. V was clipped by 5 bases and J by 2 bases; unmatched bases: 8. The CDR3 length is 16 residues. Germline V gene sequence: CDR1 SGHTA, CDR2 FQGNSA. CDR3 in amino acids: CASSPWTSGLPYEQYF. CDR3 DNA: TGTGCCAGCAGCCCTTGGACTAGCGGGCTACCCTACGAGCAGTACTTC.

A few counts support this clonotype. The rearrangement links TRBV6-1 to TRBJ2-3; D not certain. The V gene lost 8 bases and the J gene lost 0 bases, with 12 bases spanning the gap. This CDR3 contains 14 residues. The germline gives CDR1 MNHNS, CDR2 SASEGT. CDR3 amino acids: CASRITFSTDTQYF. The CDR3 region has the DNA TGTGCCAGCCGGATTACGTTTAGCACAGATACGCAGTATTTT.

The chain has TRBV12-3 or TRBV12-4 and TRBJ2-1, with TRBD2 identical over 13 bases. J lost 9 bases, V lost 3 bases, and 2 bases had no gene match. The CDR3 covers 14 residues. The CDR3 nucleotides read TGTGCCAGCAGTTTCGGACTAGCGGGAGCTGAGCAGTTCTTC. As protein: CASSFGLAGAEQFF.

The V gene is TRBV19, the J gene TRBJ2-5; the D call may be TRBD1 or TRBD2 (6 bases each). The germline V and J ends were trimmed by 6 bases and 5 bases, with 22 bases remaining between them. The CDR3 is 16 residues long. CDR1 LNHDA and CDR2 SQIVND come from the germline V gene (reference sequence). CDR3 in amino acids: CASSPAGTSRRETQYF. CDR3 coding DNA: TGTGCCAGTAGCCCCGCGGGGACATCGCGGCGGGAGACCCAGTACTTC.

This clonotype has a handful of counts. The chain joins TRBV12-3 or TRBV12-4 to TRBJ1-6, with 9 bases fitting TRBD1. The CDR3 is made up of 14 amino acids. With 5 bases clipped from V and 6 bases from J, the junction kept 2 bases outside the gene matches. The CDR3 bases are TGTGCCAGCAGTCGACAGGGGGTTAATTCACCCCTCCACTTT. This translates into CASSRQGVNSPLHF.

The V and J genes are TRBV6-1 and TRBJ1-5; tentative D call: TRBD1 (5 bases). From germline, CDR1 is MNHNS and CDR2 SASEGT. The length of the CDR3 is 16 residues. V was cut by 6 bases and J by 6 bases, with 21 bases left in between. The CDR3 is CASSRGAPGLRQPQHF. In nucleotides, the CDR3 is TGTGCCAGCAGCCGAGGGGCGCCGGGCCTCCGTCAGCCCCAGCATTTT.

This clonotype has a handful of counts. CDR3: CASSPRTSGRINEQFF. As DNA, the CDR3 is TGTGCCAGCAGCCCCCGGACTAGCGGGAGAATAAATGAGCAGTTCTTC. The V gene is TRBV6-1, the J gene TRBJ2-1, with TRBD2 matching over 13 bases. This CDR3 is built from 16 residues. The J segment lost 7 bases and the V segment lost 6 bases, leaving 9 bases of the junction unmatched. Germline loops: CDR1 MNHNS, CDR2 SASEGT.

This clonotype has just a few counts. The V and J genes are TRBV7-2 and TRBJ2-5; D is perhaps TRBD1 or TRBD2 (5 bases each). CDR1 and CDR2 from the germline V gene are SGHTA and FQGNSA. The length of the CDR3 is 13 residues. The V and J ends lost 1 base and 7 bases respectively, with 10 bases between them. CDR3 DNA: TGTGCCAGCAGCTTAGAGGGACCTTTGACCCAGTACTTC. It specifies CASSLEGPLTQYF.

CDR3 amino acids: CASSLAGGHTDTQYF. CDR3 coding DNA: TGCGCCAGCAGCTTGGCAGGGGGTCACACAGATACGCAGTATTTT. The chain employs TRBV5-1 and TRBJ2-3, with 7 positions matching TRBD1. V gave up 0 bases and J gave up 2 bases; unmatched junction bases: 3. Per the germline V gene, CDR1 is SGHRS and CDR2 is YFSETQ. The CDR3 loop spans 15 amino acids.

There are a few counts of this clonotype. The chain recombines TRBV20-1 with TRBJ2-2; D is tentatively TRBD1 or TRBD2 (5 bases each). Germline loops: CDR1 DFQATT, CDR2 SNEGSKA (reference sequence). The CDR3 spans 11 residues. V lost 5 bases to trimming and J lost 6 bases, with 7 bases between them. Written as DNA, the CDR3 is TGCAGTGCTGGGGGTCCCGGGGAGCTGTTTTTT. This gives the protein CSAGGPGELFF.

The chain couples TRBV15 to TRBJ2-1; 8 bases fit TRBD2. Germline V gives CDR1 LNHNV, CDR2 YYDKDF (reference sequence). Trimming took 5 bases from V and 0 from J; bases not matched to a gene: 9. The CDR3 loop spans 17 amino acids. CDR3: CATSDATSGPSYNEQFF. CDR3 DNA sequence: TGTGCCACCAGCGACGCCACTAGCGGACCCTCCTACAATGAGCAGTTCTTC.

This clonotype turned up a few times. CDR3 in amino acids: CASSAQWTGTDTQYF. The CDR3 nucleotides are TGTGCCAGCAGCGCCCAATGGACAGGGACAGATACGCAGTATTTT. The V and J genes are TRBV9 and TRBJ2-3; 8 nucleotides align to TRBD1. This CDR3 region has 15 residues. With V trimmed by 3 bases and J by 3 bases, 6 bases remained unmatched. CDR1 is SGDLS, CDR2 YYNGEE, per germline. Full variable domain (remainder filled in from reference TRBV9 and TRBJ2-3): DSGVTQTPKHLITATGQRVTLRCSPRSGDLSVYWYQQSLDQGLQFLIQYYNGEERAKGNILERFSAQQFPDLHSELNLSSLELGDSALYFCASSAQWTGTDTQYFGPGTRLTVL.

V and J are TRBV29-1 and TRBJ1-1; TRBD1 is a possible D gene (5 bases). The CDR3 has 12 residues. V lost 2 bases to trimming and J lost 4 bases, with 8 bases between them. Germline V gene lookup returns CDR1 SQVTM and CDR2 ANQGSEA. CDR3 residues: CSVERGTTEAFF. The CDR3 nucleotides read TGCAGCGTTGAACGGGGGACCACTGAAGCTTTCTTT.

This clonotype was detected only a few times. The rearrangement joins TRBV19 to TRBJ1-1; tentatively, D is TRBD1 (5 bases). The germline V gene has CDR1 LNHDA and CDR2 SQIVND (reference sequence). This CDR3 spans 13 amino acids. Trimming cost V 3 bases and J 5 bases, with 10 bases left between them. The CDR3 loop is CASSMGRATEAFF. The CDR3 bases are TGTGCCAGTAGTATGGGCAGGGCTACTGAAGCTTTCTTT. Variable domain in full (rest from reference TRBV19 and TRBJ1-1): DGGITQSPKYLFRKEGQNVTLSCEQNLNHDAMYWYRQDPGQGLRLIYYSQIVNDFQKGDIAEGYSVSREKKESFPLTVTSAQKNPTAFYLCASSMGRATEAFFGQGTRLTVV.

In this sample, this clonotype turned up a few times. The chain couples TRBV6-1 to TRBJ2-2; D remains ambiguous. The CDR3 spans 15 residues. CDR1 is MNHNS, CDR2 SASEGT, per germline. V lost 7 bases and J 2 bases, leaving 14 bases between the germline ends. CDR3 nucleotide sequence: TGTGCCAGCAAGGCCAGCCAGACCAACACCGGGGAGCTGTTTTTT. Amino acids: CASKASQTNTGELFF.